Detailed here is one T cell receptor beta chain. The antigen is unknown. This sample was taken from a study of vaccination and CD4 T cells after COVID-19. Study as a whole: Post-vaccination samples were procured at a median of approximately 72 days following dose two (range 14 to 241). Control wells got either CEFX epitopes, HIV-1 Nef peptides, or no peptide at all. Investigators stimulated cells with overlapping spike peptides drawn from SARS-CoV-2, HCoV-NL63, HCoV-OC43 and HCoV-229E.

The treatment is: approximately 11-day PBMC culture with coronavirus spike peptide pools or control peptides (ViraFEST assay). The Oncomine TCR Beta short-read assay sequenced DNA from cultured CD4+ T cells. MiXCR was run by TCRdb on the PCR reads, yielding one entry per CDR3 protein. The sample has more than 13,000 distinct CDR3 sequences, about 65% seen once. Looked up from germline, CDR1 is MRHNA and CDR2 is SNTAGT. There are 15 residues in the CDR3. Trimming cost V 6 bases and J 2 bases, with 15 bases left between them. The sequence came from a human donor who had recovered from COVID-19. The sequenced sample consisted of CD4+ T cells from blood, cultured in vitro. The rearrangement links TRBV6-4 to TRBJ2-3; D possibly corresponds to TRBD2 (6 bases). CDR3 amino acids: CASRGLPIHTDTQYF. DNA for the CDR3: TGTGCCAGCAGGGGACTTCCCATCCACACAGATACGCAGTATTTT.